This T cell receptor beta chain was found in a study of T cell clonality in common variable immunodeficiency. Study conclusions and caveats: Reportedly, TCR beta sequences from common variable immunodeficiency showed fewer deletions and N-nucleotide insertions.

Profiling relied on immunoSEQ multiplex PCR, and the TCRdb table lists in-frame clones only, not all of them. This repertoire comprises around 15,000 clones; its ten largest clones make up roughly 4.9%. Germline V gene sequence: CDR1 SGHTA, CDR2 FQGNSA. Trimming cost V 0 bases and J 8 bases, with 4 bases left between them. The CDR3 consists of 12 residues. With respect to this clone: Antigen: not known. The observed sequence ends 3 residues before the CDR3 terminus, with the missing tail filled in from the germline J gene.

The chain employs TRBV7-2 and TRBJ1-4; D is unclear. Sequences were obtained from peripheral blood mononuclear cells. The TCR was taken from a human donor with common variable immunodeficiency. The covered CDR3 bases are TGTGCCAGCAGCTTAGCCCAGGAAAAA. It translates to CASSLAQEK. The complete CDR3 protein is CASSLAQEKLFF.